A selection of T cell receptor beta chains follows, all from one sample in a study of T cells in Graves' hyperthyroidism and ophthalmopathy. Each CDR3 protein is one row after TCRdb ran MiXCR on the multiplex PCR reads. Of 600,000 or so distinct CDR3 sequences detected, more than 12% appear once; the ten largest clones hold around an eighth. Sequences were obtained from blood. Source of these receptors: a woman aged 45-65 years with Graves' ophthalmopathy. CDR3s leave out the opening cysteine and the closing phenylalanine or tryptophan. Each record gives: J gene, D gene, V gene, CDR3 protein. A D gene is named only where the DNA matches it firmly.

>TRBJ2-7|NA|TRBV6-1
ASIDTTYEQY
>TRBJ1-1|NA|TRBV14
ASSQDVDTEAF
>TRBJ1-1|TRBD1|TRBV2
ASSDLGQGNTEAF
>TRBJ2-3|NA|TRBV7-3
ASSLGVHITDTQY
>TRBJ2-1|TRBD2|TRBV13
ASSLRAAGVSYNEQF
>TRBJ2-2|NA|TRBV12-3/TRBV12-4
ASSVIRGTGELF
>TRBJ1-1|NA|TRBV6-1
ASSSPERMNTEAF
>TRBJ1-5|TRBD1|TRBV5-6
ASSSSGTENQPQH
>TRBJ1-5|NA|TRBV2
ASSEGRRNQPQH
>TRBJ2-5|TRBD2|TRBV28
ASKPTSGSGETQY
>TRBJ2-7|NA|TRBV5-6
ASSFSSGAGDEQY
>TRBJ1-6|NA|TRBV4-3
ASSQDLRENSPLH
>TRBJ2-4|NA|TRBV28
ASSPVQGNAAKNIQY
>TRBJ2-3|TRBD2|TRBV12-3/TRBV12-4
ASSPPGLAEASTDTQY
>TRBJ2-1|TRBD2|TRBV28
ASSYDRPAQRLAGRTIEQF
>TRBJ2-1|NA|TRBV6-1
ASSEQGYFDEQF
>TRBJ2-7|NA|TRBV7-9
ASSSGSSEQY